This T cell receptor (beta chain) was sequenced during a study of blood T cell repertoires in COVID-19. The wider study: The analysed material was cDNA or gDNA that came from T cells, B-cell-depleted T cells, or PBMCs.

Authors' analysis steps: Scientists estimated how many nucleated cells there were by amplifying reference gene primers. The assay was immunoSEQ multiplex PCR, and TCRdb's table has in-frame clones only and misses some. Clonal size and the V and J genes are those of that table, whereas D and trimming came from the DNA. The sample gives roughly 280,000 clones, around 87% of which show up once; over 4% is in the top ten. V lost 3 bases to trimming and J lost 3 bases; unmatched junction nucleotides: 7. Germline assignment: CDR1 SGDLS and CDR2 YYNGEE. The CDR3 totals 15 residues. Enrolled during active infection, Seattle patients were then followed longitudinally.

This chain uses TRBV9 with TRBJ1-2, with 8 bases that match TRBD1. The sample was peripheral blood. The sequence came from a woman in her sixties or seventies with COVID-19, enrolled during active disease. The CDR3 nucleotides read TGTGCCAGCAGCGCCCACCCGACAGGGGACTATGGCTACACCTTC. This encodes CASSAHPTGDYGYTF.